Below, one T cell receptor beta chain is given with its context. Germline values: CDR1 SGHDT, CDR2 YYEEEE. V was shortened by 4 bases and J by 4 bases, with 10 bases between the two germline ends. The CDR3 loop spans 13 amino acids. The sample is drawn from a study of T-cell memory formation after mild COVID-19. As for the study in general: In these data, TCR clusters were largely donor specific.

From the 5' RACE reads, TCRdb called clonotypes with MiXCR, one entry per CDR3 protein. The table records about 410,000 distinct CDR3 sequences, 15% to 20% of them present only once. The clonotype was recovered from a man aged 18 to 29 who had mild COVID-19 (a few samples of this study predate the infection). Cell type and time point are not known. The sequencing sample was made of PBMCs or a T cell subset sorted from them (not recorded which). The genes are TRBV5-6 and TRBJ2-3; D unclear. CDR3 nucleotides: TGTGCCAGCAGCGGATGGGCTTCAGATACGCAGTATTTT. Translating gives CASSGWASDTQYF.